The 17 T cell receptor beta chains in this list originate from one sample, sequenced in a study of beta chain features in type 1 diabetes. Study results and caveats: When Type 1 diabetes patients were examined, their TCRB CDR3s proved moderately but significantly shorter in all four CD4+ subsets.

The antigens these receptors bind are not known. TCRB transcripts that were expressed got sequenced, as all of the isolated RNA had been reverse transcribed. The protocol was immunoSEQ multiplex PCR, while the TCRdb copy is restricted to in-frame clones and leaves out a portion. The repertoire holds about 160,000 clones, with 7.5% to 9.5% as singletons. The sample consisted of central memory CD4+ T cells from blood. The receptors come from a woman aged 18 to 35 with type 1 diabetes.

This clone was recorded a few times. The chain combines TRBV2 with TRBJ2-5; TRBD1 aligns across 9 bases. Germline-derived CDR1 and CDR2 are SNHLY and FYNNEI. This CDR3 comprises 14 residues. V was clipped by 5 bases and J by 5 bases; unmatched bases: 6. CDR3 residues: CASSQQGARETQYF. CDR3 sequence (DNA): TGTGCCAGCAGTCAACAGGGGGCGCGGGAGACCCAGTACTTC.

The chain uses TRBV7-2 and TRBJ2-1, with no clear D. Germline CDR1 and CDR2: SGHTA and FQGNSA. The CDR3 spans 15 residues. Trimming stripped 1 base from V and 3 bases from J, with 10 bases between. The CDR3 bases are TGTGCCAGCAGCTTAGGGCCAGGTCGCTACAATGAGCAGTTCTTC. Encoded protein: CASSLGPGRYNEQFF.

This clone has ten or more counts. Here the CDR3 reads CATSRIQGNHGYTF. In nucleotides, the CDR3 is TGTGCCACCAGCAGGATTCAGGGAAATCATGGCTACACCTTC. V gene TRBV6-6 combines with J gene TRBJ1-2; D might be TRBD1 (5 bases). The V end was cut by 10 bases, the J end by 6 bases, with 21 bases between. The V gene's germline CDR1 is MNHNY and CDR2 SVGAGI (reference sequence). CDR3 length equals 14 residues.

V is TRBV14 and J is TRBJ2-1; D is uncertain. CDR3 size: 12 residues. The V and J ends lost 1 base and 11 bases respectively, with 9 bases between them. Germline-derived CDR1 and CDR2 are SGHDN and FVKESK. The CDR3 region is CASSQAYIKQFF. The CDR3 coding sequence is TGTGCCAGCAGCCAAGCTTACATCAAGCAGTTCTTC.

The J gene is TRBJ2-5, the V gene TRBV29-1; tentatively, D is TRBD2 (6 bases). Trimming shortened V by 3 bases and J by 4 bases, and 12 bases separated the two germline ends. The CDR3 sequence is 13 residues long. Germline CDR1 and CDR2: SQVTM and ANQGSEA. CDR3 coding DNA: TGCAGCGTTGATTTGAACGGGGGAGAGACCCAGTACTTC. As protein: CSVDLNGGETQYF.

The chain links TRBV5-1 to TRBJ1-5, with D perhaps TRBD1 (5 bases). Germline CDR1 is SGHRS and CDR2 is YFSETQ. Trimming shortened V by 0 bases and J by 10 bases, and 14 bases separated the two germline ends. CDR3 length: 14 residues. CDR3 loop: CASSLVAGRLPQHF. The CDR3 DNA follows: TGCGCCAGCAGCTTGGTGGCGGGACGACTACCCCAGCATTTT.

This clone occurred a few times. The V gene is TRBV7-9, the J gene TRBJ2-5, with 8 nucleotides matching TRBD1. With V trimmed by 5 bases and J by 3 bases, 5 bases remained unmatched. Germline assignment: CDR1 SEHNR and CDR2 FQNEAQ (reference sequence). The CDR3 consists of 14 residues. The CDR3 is CASSHGQGKETQYF. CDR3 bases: TGTGCCAGCAGCCACGGACAGGGCAAAGAGACCCAGTACTTC.

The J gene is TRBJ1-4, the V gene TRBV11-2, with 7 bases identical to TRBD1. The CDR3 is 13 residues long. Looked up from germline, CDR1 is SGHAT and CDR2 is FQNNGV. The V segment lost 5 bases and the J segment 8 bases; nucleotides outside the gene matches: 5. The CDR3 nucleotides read TGTGCCAGCAGCCCCGGACAGGTGGAAAAACTGTTTTTT. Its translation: CASSPGQVEKLFF.

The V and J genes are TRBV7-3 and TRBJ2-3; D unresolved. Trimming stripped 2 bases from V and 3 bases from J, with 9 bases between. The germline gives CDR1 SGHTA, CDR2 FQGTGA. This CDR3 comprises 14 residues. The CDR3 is CASSLSPLTDTQYF. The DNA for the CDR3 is TGTGCCAGCAGCTTATCCCCACTAACAGATACGCAGTATTTT. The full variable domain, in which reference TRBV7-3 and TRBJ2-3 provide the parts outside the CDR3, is GAGVSQTPSNKVTEKGKYVELRCDPISGHTALYWYRQSLGQGPEFLIYFQGTGAADDSGLPNDRFFAVRPEGSVSTLKIQRTERGDSAVYLCASSLSPLTDTQYFGPGTRLTVL.

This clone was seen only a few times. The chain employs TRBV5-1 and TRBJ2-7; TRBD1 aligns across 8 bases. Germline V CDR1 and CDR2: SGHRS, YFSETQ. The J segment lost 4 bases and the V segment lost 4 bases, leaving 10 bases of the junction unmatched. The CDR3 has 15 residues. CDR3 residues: CASSKQGDEAYEQYF. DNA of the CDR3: TGCGCCAGCAGCAAACAGGGGGATGAAGCATACGAGCAGTACTTC.

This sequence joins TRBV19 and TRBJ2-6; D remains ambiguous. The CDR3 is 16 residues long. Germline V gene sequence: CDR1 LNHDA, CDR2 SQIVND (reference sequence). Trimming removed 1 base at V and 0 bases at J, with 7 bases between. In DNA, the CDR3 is TGTGCCAGTAGTATAGCCTGGGCCTCTGGGGCCAACGTCCTGACTTTC. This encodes CASSIAWASGANVLTF.

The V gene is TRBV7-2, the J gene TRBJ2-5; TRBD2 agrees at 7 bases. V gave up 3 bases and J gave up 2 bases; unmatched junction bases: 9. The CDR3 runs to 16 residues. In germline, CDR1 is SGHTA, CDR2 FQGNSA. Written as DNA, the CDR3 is TGTGCCAGCAGCTTCCAGGGCGGCGGGGGACAAGAGACCCAGTACTTC. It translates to CASSFQGGGGQETQYF.

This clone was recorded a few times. CDR3 in DNA: TGTGCCAGCAGCGCAGGACAGGGAAGTTTGAACACTGAAGCTTTCTTT. This codes for CASSAGQGSLNTEAFF. The J gene is TRBJ1-1, the V gene TRBV9, with 8 bases fitting TRBD1. Unmatched junction bases numbered 7, after V lost 3 bases and J lost 0 bases. CDR3 size: 16 residues. CDR1 SGDLS and CDR2 YYNGEE come from the germline V gene.

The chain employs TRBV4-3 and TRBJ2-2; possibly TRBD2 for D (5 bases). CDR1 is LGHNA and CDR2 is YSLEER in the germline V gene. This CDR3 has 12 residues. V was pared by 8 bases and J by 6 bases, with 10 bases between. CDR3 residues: CASRLLPGELFF. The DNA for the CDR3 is TGCGCCAGCCGACTACTTCCCGGGGAGCTGTTTTTT.

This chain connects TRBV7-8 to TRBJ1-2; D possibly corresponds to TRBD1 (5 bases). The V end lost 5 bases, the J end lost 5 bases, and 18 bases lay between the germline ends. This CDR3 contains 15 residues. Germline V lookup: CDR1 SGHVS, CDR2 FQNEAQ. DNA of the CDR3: TGTGCCAGCAGCCAAGCCTCTGGGGCAAGTTATGGCTACACCTTC. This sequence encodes CASSQASGASYGYTF.

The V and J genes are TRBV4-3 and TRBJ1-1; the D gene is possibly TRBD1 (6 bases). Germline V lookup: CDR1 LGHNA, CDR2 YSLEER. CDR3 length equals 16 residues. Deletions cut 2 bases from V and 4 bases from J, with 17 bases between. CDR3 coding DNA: TGCGCCAGCAGCCAATTTGCAGGGGCTCGTGGCACTGAAGCTTTCTTT. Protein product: CASSQFAGARGTEAFF.

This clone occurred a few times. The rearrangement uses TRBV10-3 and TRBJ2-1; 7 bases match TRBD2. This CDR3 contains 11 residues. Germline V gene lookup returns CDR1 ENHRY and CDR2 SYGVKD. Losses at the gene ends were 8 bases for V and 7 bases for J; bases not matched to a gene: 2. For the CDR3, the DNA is TGTGCCATCGGGGGGGGAAATGAGCAGTTCTTC. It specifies CAIGGGNEQFF.